The 21 T cell receptor beta chains below all came from one sample that was sequenced in a study of shared clonotypes between healthy human individuals. TCRdb's copy holds only in-frame clones and misses some; the assay was immunoSEQ multiplex PCR. Counted here are under 350,000 clones, roughly 87% occurring once; the ten biggest clones make up under 20%. Sequenced material: memory CD8+ T cells sorted from blood. Regarding subset: CD45RO+ cells pooled with CCR7-negative TemRA cells. The receptor source for this set is a man aged 18 to 30 in good health.

In DNA, the CDR3 is TGTGCCAGCAGCTTCTGGACCGGAGGGGAGCTGTTTTTT. This gives the protein CASSFWTGGELFF. The chain couples TRBV13 to TRBJ2-2; D remains unclear. The V gene's germline CDR1 is PRHDT and CDR2 FYEKMQ (reference sequence). V was pared by 3 bases and J by 8 bases, with 10 bases between. The CDR3 is 13 residues long.

This clone was found once. The rearrangement uses TRBV6-6 and TRBJ2-7; D is unresolved. The V and J ends lost 2 bases and 1 base respectively, with 9 bases between them. CDR1 and CDR2 from the germline V gene are MNHNY and SVGAGI (reference sequence). This CDR3 region has 14 residues. The chain's CDR3 is CASSYRKTSYEQYF. DNA of the CDR3: TGTGCCAGCAGTTACAGGAAGACGTCCTACGAGCAGTACTTC.

The rearrangement uses TRBV27 and TRBJ2-1, with D tentatively TRBD1 (6 bases). The CDR3 covers 13 residues. Trimming removed 0 bases at V and 9 bases at J, with 9 bases between. Germline V gene data show CDR1 as MNHEY and CDR2 as SMNVEV (reference sequence). The CDR3 DNA sequence: TGTGCCAGCAGTTTATCCCAGGGGAGTGAGCAGTTCTTC. Its translation: CASSLSQGSEQFF.

J is TRBJ2-1 and V is TRBV7-6; D is tentatively TRBD1 or TRBD2 (5 bases each). Deletions cut 1 base from V and 9 bases from J, with 7 bases between. Germline assignment: CDR1 SGHVS and CDR2 FNYEAQ. The length of the CDR3 is 12 residues. CDR3 sequence (DNA): TGTGCCAGCAGCTTAGGGGGGACTGAGCAGTTCTTC. Amino acid sequence: CASSLGGTEQFF.

V and J are TRBV10-2 and TRBJ2-5, with 7 positions matching TRBD1. Unmatched junction bases numbered 10, after V lost 4 bases and J lost 2 bases. The CDR3 length is 16 residues. Germline CDR1 and CDR2: WSHSY and SAAADI. The CDR3 DNA reads TGCGCCAGCAGTGCCCCGCTGTCGACAGGGCAAGAGACCCAGTACTTC. Amino acid sequence: CASSAPLSTGQETQYF.

As for this clone: Other DNA sequences of this sample code for an identical CDR3. V gene TRBV6-6 combines with J gene TRBJ2-3; D may be TRBD2 (5 bases). This CDR3 is 14 amino acids long. The germline gives CDR1 MNHNY, CDR2 SVGAGI (reference sequence). Trimming removed 2 bases at V and 0 bases at J, with 6 bases between. The CDR3 DNA reads TGTGCCAGCAGTTACGGCGGGAGCACAGATACGCAGTATTTT. Its protein is CASSYGGSTDTQYF.

The rearrangement links TRBV5-4 to TRBJ2-7; 13 nucleotides match TRBD2. V lost 4 bases, J lost 5 bases, and 6 bases stayed unmatched. Germline-derived CDR1 and CDR2 are SGHNT and YYREEE (reference sequence). The CDR3 is 15 residues long. The CDR3, as DNA: TGTGCCAGCAGCCAGACTAGCGGGAGGTTGAACGAGCAGTACTTC. It codes for CASSQTSGRLNEQYF.

This clone was detected only once. The rearrangement joins TRBV27 to TRBJ2-7; a possible D gene is TRBD2 (6 bases). Trimming removed 2 bases at V and 3 bases at J, with 11 bases between. Germline CDR1 is MNHEY and CDR2 is SMNVEV (reference sequence). This CDR3 has 14 amino acids. Written as DNA, the CDR3 is TGTGCCAGCAGTTTACGCGGGAATCTCTACGAGCAGTACTTC. It codes for CASSLRGNLYEQYF.

Remarks on this clone: It may be a read error: a sequence one base away is much more abundant. The V and J genes are TRBV7-8 and TRBJ2-5; D may be TRBD2 (6 bases). In germline, CDR1 is SGHVS, CDR2 FQNEAQ. The length of the CDR3 is 10 residues. V gave up 5 bases and J gave up 9 bases, with 7 bases separating them. Here the CDR3 reads CASSGEAQYF. In nucleotides, the CDR3 is TGTGCCAGCAGCGGGGAGGCCCAGTACTTC. Full variable domain (missing parts from reference TRBV7-8 and TRBJ2-5): GAGVSQSPRYKVAKRGQDVALRCDPISGHVSLFWYQQALGQGPEFLTYFQNEAQLDKSGLPSDRFFAERPEGSVSTLKIQRTQQEDSAVYLCASSGEAQYFGPGTRLLVL.

In the case of this clone: Other DNA sequences from this sample encode an identical CDR3 as well. The V and J genes are TRBV11-2 and TRBJ2-7; D not certain. V lost 3 bases, J lost 3 bases, and 3 bases lay in between. The CDR3 has 11 amino acids. Germline CDR1 is SGHAT and CDR2 is FQNNGV. The CDR3, as DNA: TGTGCCAGCAGCTTCAGCTACGAGCAGTACTTC. Protein: CASSFSYEQYF. The variable domain in full, with the rest retrieved from reference TRBV11-2 and TRBJ2-7, is EAGVAQSPRYKIIEKRQSVAFWCNPISGHATLYWYQQILGQGPKLLIQFQNNGVVDDSQLPKDRFSAERLKGVDSTLKIQPAKLEDSAVYLCASSFSYEQYFGPGTRLTVT.

Turning to this clone: One end of the junction is discordant with germline, which a read error may explain. The chain employs TRBV7-7 and TRBJ2-2, with 9 bases identical to TRBD2. Germline loops: CDR1 SSHAT, CDR2 FNYEAQ (reference sequence). The CDR3 totals 15 residues. The CDR3 protein is CASSLWREGTGELFF. DNA for the CDR3: TGTGCTAGCAGCTTATGGCGGGAGGGGACCGGGGAGCTGTTTTTT.

The chain uses TRBV10-3 and TRBJ2-4, with a tentative D call TRBD2 (5 bases). The germline V gene encodes CDR1 ENHRY and CDR2 SYGVKD. This CDR3 spans 15 amino acids. Trimming removed 10 bases at V and 5 bases at J, with 21 bases between. The CDR3 is CATSGGLGLQNIQYF. In nucleotides, the CDR3 is TGTGCCACCAGCGGTGGTCTGGGATTGCAAAACATTCAGTACTTC.

CDR3 amino acids: CASSPSGFWNTEAFF. CDR3 nucleotide sequence: TGTGCCAGCAGTCCTAGCGGGTTCTGGAACACTGAAGCTTTCTTT. This rearrangement joins TRBV6-5 to TRBJ1-1; no clear D gene. CDR1 and CDR2 from the germline V gene are MNHEY and SVGAGI. Trimming cost V 5 bases and J 1 base, with 14 bases left between them. This CDR3 region has 15 residues.

The chain is built from TRBV27 and TRBJ1-6, with unresolved D. Trimming shortened V by 5 bases and J by 10 bases, and 18 bases separated the two germline ends. The CDR3 runs 15 residues. Per the germline V gene, CDR1 is MNHEY and CDR2 is SMNVEV (reference sequence). The CDR3 spells CASSPIGSPKSPLHF. The CDR3 DNA is TGTGCCAGCAGTCCCATAGGTAGTCCAAAATCACCCCTCCACTTT.

V is TRBV6-1 and J is TRBJ2-7; the D gene is possibly TRBD1 (6 bases). The ends were cut back, 2 bases at V and 2 bases at J, with 10 bases in the middle. Germline V gene sequence: CDR1 MNHNS, CDR2 SASEGT. This CDR3 comprises 14 residues. CDR3: CASSEWGQTYEQYF. DNA of the CDR3: TGTGCCAGCAGTGAATGGGGACAAACCTACGAGCAGTACTTC.

The rearrangement joins TRBV27 to TRBJ2-7, with a weak D call TRBD2 (6 bases). This CDR3 comprises 14 residues. Trimming cost V 0 bases and J 7 bases, with 13 bases left between them. Germline V gene sequence: CDR1 MNHEY, CDR2 SMNVEV (reference sequence). The CDR3 sequence: CASSLSGPRGEQYF. The CDR3 coding sequence is TGTGCCAGCAGTTTATCGGGGCCCCGGGGGGAGCAGTACTTC.

The CDR3, as DNA: TGTGCCAGCAGTTTGGTGGGGGCCGGCTACGAGCAGTACTTC. This codes for CASSLVGAGYEQYF. The V call is TRBV27, the J call TRBJ2-7; possible D gene TRBD1, 6 bases. The CDR3 is made up of 14 amino acids. The V end was cut by 3 bases, the J end by 3 bases, with 12 bases between. CDR1 and CDR2 from the germline V gene are MNHEY and SMNVEV (reference sequence).

The chain recombines TRBV29-1 with TRBJ2-1; D gene ambiguous. CDR3 length: 12 amino acids. V shed 7 bases and J shed 2 bases, with 9 bases lying between them. Germline CDR1 SQVTM, CDR2 ANQGSEA. CDR3 DNA: TGCAGCGCTTGGACCACCTACAATGAGCAGTTCTTC. This gives the protein CSAWTTYNEQFF.

The V and J genes are TRBV11-2 and TRBJ1-3, with 7 bases fitting TRBD1. J gave up 2 bases and V 3 bases, and 1 base lay outside the gene matches. The germline V gene has CDR1 SGHAT and CDR2 FQNNGV. The CDR3 totals 14 residues. The CDR3 bases are TGTGCCAGCAGCTTCCAGGGGGCTGGAAACACCATATATTTT. Its translation is CASSFQGAGNTIYF.

This clone was seen just once. V and J are TRBV4-1 and TRBJ1-5, with TRBD1 as a possible D gene (5 bases). The CDR3 contains 16 residues. The germline V and J ends were trimmed by 0 bases and 0 bases, with 9 bases remaining between them. From germline, CDR1 is MGHRA and CDR2 YSYEKL. The CDR3 sequence: CASSQEGPLSNQPQHF. As DNA, the CDR3 is TGCGCCAGCAGCCAAGAGGGGCCCCTTAGCAATCAGCCCCAGCATTTT.

V usage is TRBV6-1 and J usage is TRBJ2-1, with 12 bases aligning to TRBD2. This CDR3 is 15 amino acids long. After removal of 7 bases from V and 5 bases from J, the junction contained 6 bases not matched to a gene. Germline loops: CDR1 MNHNS, CDR2 SASEGT. The CDR3 reads CASNLLAGGHNEQFF. CDR3 sequence (DNA): TGTGCCAGCAACCTTCTAGCGGGGGGGCACAATGAGCAGTTCTTC.